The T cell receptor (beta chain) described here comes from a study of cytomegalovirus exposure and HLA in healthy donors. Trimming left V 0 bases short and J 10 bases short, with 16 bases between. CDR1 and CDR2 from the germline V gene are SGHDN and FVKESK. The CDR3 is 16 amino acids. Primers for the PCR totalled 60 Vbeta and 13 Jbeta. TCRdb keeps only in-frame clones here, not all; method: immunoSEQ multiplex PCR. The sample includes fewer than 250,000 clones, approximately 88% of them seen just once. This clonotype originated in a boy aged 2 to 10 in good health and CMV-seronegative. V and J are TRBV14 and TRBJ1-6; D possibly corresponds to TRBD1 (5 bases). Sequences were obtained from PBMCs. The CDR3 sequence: CASSQDIIQGWSPLHF. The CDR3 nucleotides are TGTGCCAGCAGCCAAGATATAATCCAGGGTTGGTCACCCCTCCACTTT.